The rows below give T cell receptor beta chains drawn from one sample of a study of blood T cells in healthy people across ages. Using its own MiXCR run on the 5' RACE reads, TCRdb lists one record per CDR3 protein. The data hold 800,000 to 1,000,000 distinct CDR3 sequences, with 40% to 60% observed a single time. Specimen: blood. The receptor set was obtained from a man aged 25-45 years in good health. Both conserved end residues are part of each CDR3. A D gene is named only where the DNA matches it firmly. Size tells how often a clone was seen (once, few, many) or the class of an expanded clone, and some rows leave it out.

clone_size,j_call,d_call,v_call,cdr3_nt,cdr3_aa
.,TRBJ1-6,.,TRBV3-1,TGTGCCAGCAGCCAAACGAGTGGACCGATTAATTCACCCCTCCACTTT,CASSQTSGPINSPLHF
few,TRBJ2-3,TRBD1,TRBV7-2,TGTGCCAGCAGCTTAGTGCCCGCCGCACAGGGGTCAGATACGCAGTATTTT,CASSLVPAAQGSDTQYF
.,TRBJ2-3,.,TRBV7-2,TGTGCCAGCAGCTTAGAGCCGGGGTTCGGTCTGACCGGCGATACGCAGTATTTT,CASSLEPGFGLTGDTQYF
.,TRBJ1-2,TRBD1,TRBV5-1,TGCGCCAGCAGCTTGGGGGACAGGAGTAACTATGGCTACACCTTC,CASSLGDRSNYGYTF
.,TRBJ1-6,.,TRBV6-2/TRBV6-3,TGTGCCGGCAGTGCTGCCACAGGGAATTCACCCCTCCACTTT,CAGSAATGNSPLHF
.,TRBJ2-1,.,TRBV5-1,TGCGCCAGCAGCACACACGAGCCGACCGGGGAGCAGTTCTTC,CASSTHEPTGEQFF
few,TRBJ2-3,TRBD2,TRBV4-1,TGCGCCAGCAGCCCTAGCGGGGAGAGGGCAGATACGCAGTATTTT,CASSPSGERADTQYF
.,TRBJ1-2,.,TRBV20-1,TGCAGTGCTAGAGACCCGGGCCTCTATGGCTACACCTTC,CSARDPGLYGYTF
.,TRBJ1-4,TRBD1,TRBV3-1,TGTGCCAGCAGCCGGCTGGGACAGGGCTTCGGAAAACTGTTTTTT,CASSRLGQGFGKLFF
few,TRBJ2-7,.,TRBV28,TGTGCCAGCAGTTTGAGGGGAGGTCCATCCCCCGAGCAGTACTTC,CASSLRGGPSPEQYF
many,TRBJ1-1,.,TRBV12-3/TRBV12-4,TGTGCCAGCAGGAGAGGACATCTAGCTGAAGCTTTCTTT,CASRRGHLAEAFF
.,TRBJ2-1,TRBD1,TRBV6-2/TRBV6-3,TGTGCCAGCACTACCGATTCAGATTTCCCCAGGACAGGGGGCGATGAGCAGTTCTTC,CASTTDSDFPRTGGDEQFF
few,TRBJ2-3,TRBD1,TRBV15,TGTGCCACCAGCAGAGGGGACAGGGGGTTTTCAGATACGCAGTATTTT,CATSRGDRGFSDTQYF
few,TRBJ2-1,TRBD1,TRBV6-1,TGTGCCAGCAGTCTTTACGGACAGGATAGCTCCTACAATGAGCAGTTCTTC,CASSLYGQDSSYNEQFF
.,TRBJ2-5,.,TRBV27,TGTGCCAGCAGTTTTCGTCCAGGGACTCTCGTCCAAGAGACCCAGTACTTC,CASSFRPGTLVQETQYF
few,TRBJ2-7,.,TRBV7-9,TGTGCCAGCAGCCCGCGCGGACTACACGAGCAGTACTTC,CASSPRGLHEQYF
.,TRBJ2-4,.,TRBV7-2,TGTGCCAGCAGCAAAAGGACTGGCGGGGGCTCAGGGGACATTCAGTACTTC,CASSKRTGGGSGDIQYF
few,TRBJ2-7,.,TRBV20-1,TGCAGTGCTAGTTACAGGGACCACGAGCAGTACTTC,CSASYRDHEQYF
.,TRBJ1-2,.,TRBV28,TGTGCCAGCAGTACACAGGGCCAAGACTACACCTTC,CASSTQGQDYTF
.,TRBJ1-1,.,TRBV9,TGTGCCAGCAGCAGACGAATAGGCCAAGACAACACTGAAGCTTTCTTT,CASSRRIGQDNTEAFF
.,TRBJ2-2,.,TRBV4-1,TGCGCCAGCAGCCAAGATATAGAACAGGGAAGAACCGGGGAGCTGTTTTTT,CASSQDIEQGRTGELFF
.,TRBJ2-1,TRBD1,TRBV7-2,TGTGCCAGCAGCTTAGCCCGGGACAGGGGCCATGAGCAGTTCTTC,CASSLARDRGHEQFF
.,TRBJ2-2,TRBD1,TRBV4-3,TGCGCCAGCAGCCAAGGGACAGGATACACCGGGGAGCTGTTTTTT,CASSQGTGYTGELFF
.,TRBJ2-7,TRBD1,TRBV27,TGTGCCAGCAGTTTATCCGGGACAGGGTCGTTCGAGCAGTACTTC,CASSLSGTGSFEQYF
.,TRBJ1-1,.,TRBV20-1,TGCAGTGCTAGATCCCGGGGGAGCAACACTGAAGCTTTCTTT,CSARSRGSNTEAFF
few,TRBJ2-7,TRBD1,TRBV28,TGTGCCAGCAGTTTATGGAGACAGGGCGAGCAGTACTTC,CASSLWRQGEQYF
few,TRBJ1-2,.,TRBV20-1,TGCAGTGCCCGACGGAACTATGGCTACACCTTC,CSARRNYGYTF
.,TRBJ2-1,TRBD1,TRBV6-2/TRBV6-3,TGTGCCAGCAGTTACTCTGCAGGGGGTTTCGATGAGCAGTTCTTC,CASSYSAGGFDEQFF
.,TRBJ2-7,TRBD2,TRBV27,TGTGCCAGCAGTTTTTCCCGGCTAGCGGGGGGGTACGAGCAGTACTTC,CASSFSRLAGGYEQYF
few,TRBJ1-2,.,TRBV29-1,TGCAGCGTTGAAGGGCTTGGCTACACCTTC,CSVEGLGYTF
.,TRBJ1-4,TRBD1,TRBV28,TGTGCCAGCAGTTGGGACAGGGAAAGGGCAACTAATGAAAAACTGTTTTTT,CASSWDRERATNEKLFF
few,TRBJ2-4,.,TRBV6-1,TGTGCCAGCAGTGCGGGTGTTGTAGGTGGGTCTGCCAAAAACATTCAGTACTTC,CASSAGVVGGSAKNIQYF
.,TRBJ2-3,.,TRBV9,TGTGCCAGCAGCGTAGCGGCTAGCATCCGTTTCGAAACGCAGTATTTT,CASSVAASIRFETQYF
few,TRBJ1-1,TRBD1,TRBV29-1,TGCAGCGTCCACACAGGGGGTGGGAACACTGAAGCTTTCTTT,CSVHTGGGNTEAFF
few,TRBJ2-7,TRBD2,TRBV20-1,TGCAGTGCTAGAGATCAGGGACTAGCGGGGGGCTACGAGCAGTACTTC,CSARDQGLAGGYEQYF
.,TRBJ1-6,.,TRBV6-2/TRBV6-3,TGTGCCAGCAGCCCGATATTAGGTTCACCCCTCCACTTT,CASSPILGSPLHF
.,TRBJ2-5,.,TRBV14,TGTGCCAGCAGCCAATTACCAGAAGAGACCCAGTACTTC,CASSQLPEETQYF
few,TRBJ2-3,TRBD2,TRBV6-1,TGTGCCAGCAGTGGAACTAGCGGGAGCGGTTACACAGATACGCAGTATTTT,CASSGTSGSGYTDTQYF
.,TRBJ1-5,.,TRBV10-3,TGTGCCACCAGGGGAGGGATCGAGAATCAGCCCCAGCATTTT,CATRGGIENQPQHF
few,TRBJ1-2,.,TRBV10-3,TGTGCCATCAGCCCTCGGGAGTCTGACTATGGCTACACCTTC,CAISPRESDYGYTF
many,TRBJ1-2,.,TRBV7-9,TGTGCCAGCAGCCTAACGGGAGGGCGGGATGGCTACACCTTC,CASSLTGGRDGYTF